This TCR beta chain was sequenced in a study of naive and memory T cell subsets. Turning to this clonotype: Its specificity is unknown.

Overnight CMV lysate stimulation of fresh PBMCs defined donor CMV status by CD4+ IFNgamma. The V gene end was trimmed by 5 bases and the J gene end by 0 bases; junction bases not matched to a gene: 4. This CDR3 comprises 15 residues. CDR1 and CDR2 from the germline V gene are MNHEY and SVGAGI. Findings and limits, study-wide: Over 95% of naive TCR sequences appeared only once, unlike memory subsets.

The beta constant-region primer was an equimolar mix of two oligonucleotides covering TRBC1 and TRBC2. Nested alpha and beta constant-region primers with the SP2 primer drove four PCR rounds on ligated cDNA. TCRdb re-called the UMI-ligation and nested PCR reads through MiXCR, storing one row per CDR3 protein. In the table there are 95,000 to 150,000 distinct CDR3 sequences, 36% of which are singletons. Sample: central memory CD4+ T cells from blood. The chain joins TRBV6-5 to TRBJ2-7; 10 nucleotides match TRBD2. This TCR was sampled from a human donor in good health. The CDR3 DNA reads TGTGCCAGCAGTCTACTAGCGGGAAGCTCCTACGAGCAGTACTTC. Amino acids: CASSLLAGSSYEQYF.